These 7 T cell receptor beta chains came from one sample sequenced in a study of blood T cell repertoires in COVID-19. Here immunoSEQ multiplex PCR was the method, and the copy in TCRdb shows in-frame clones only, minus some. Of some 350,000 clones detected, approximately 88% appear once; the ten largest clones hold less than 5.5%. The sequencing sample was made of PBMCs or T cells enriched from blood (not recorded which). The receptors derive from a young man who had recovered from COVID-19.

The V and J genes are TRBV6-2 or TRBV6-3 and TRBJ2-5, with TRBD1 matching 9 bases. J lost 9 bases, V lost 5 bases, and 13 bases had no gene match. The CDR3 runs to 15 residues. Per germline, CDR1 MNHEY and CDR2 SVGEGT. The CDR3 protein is CASSLGQGHRGSQYF. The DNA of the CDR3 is TGTGCCAGCAGTCTGGGACAGGGCCATCGGGGGTCCCAGTACTTC.

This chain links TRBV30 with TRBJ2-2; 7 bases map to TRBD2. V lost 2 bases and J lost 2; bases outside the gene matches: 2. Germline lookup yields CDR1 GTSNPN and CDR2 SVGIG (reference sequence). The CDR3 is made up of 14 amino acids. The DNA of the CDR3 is TGTGCCTGGAGTCGACTAGCAAACACCGGGGAGCTGTTTTTT. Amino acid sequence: CAWSRLANTGELFF.

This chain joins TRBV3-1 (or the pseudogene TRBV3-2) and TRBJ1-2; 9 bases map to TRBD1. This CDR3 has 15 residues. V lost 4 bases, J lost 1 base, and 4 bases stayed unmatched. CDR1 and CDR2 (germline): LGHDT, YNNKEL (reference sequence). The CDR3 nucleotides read TGTGCCAGCAGCCTCCGGGACAGGGTTAACTATGGCTACACCTTC. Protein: CASSLRDRVNYGYTF.

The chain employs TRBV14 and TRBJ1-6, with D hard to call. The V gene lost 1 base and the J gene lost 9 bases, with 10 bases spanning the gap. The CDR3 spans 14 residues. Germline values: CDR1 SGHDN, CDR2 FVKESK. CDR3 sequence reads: CASSQGLAVSPLHF. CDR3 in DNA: TGTGCCAGCAGCCAAGGGTTGGCAGTTTCACCCCTCCACTTT.

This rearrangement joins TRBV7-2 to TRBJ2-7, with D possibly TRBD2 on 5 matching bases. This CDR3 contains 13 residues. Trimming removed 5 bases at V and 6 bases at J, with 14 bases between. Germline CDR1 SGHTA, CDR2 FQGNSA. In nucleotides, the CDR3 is TGTGCCAGCAGCCCCTACCCTCTAGCCGAGCAGTACTTC. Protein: CASSPYPLAEQYF.

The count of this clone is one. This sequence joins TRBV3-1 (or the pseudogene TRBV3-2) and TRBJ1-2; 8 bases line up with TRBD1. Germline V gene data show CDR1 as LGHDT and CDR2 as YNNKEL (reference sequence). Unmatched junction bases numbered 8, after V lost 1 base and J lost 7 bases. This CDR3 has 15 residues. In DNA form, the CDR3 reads TGTGCCAGCAGCCAAGTTTCCGGACAGGGTAGTGGCTACACCTTC. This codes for CASSQVSGQGSGYTF.

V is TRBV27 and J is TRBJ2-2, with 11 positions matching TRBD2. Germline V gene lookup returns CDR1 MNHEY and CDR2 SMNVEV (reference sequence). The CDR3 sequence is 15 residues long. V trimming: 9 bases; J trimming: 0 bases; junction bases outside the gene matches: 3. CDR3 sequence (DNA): TGTGCCAGAGGGACTAGCGGCGCGAACACCGGGGAGCTGTTTTTT. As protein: CARGTSGANTGELFF.